This TCR beta chain was sequenced during a study of T cell repertoires in cytomegalovirus infection. Across the study: Recently identified HLA-C-restricted and well-studied HLA-B-restricted CMV epitopes were used. Both a matching HLA type and CMV infection were indicated by public TCR beta signatures.

Unmatched junction bases numbered 5, after V lost 6 bases and J lost 4 bases. The CDR3 covers 15 residues. The germline gives CDR1 MNHNS, CDR2 SASEGT. Study findings and constraints: In two of eight donors, the top clonotype was HLA-C-restricted CMV-specific. Summed frequency of shared TCR beta families picked out CMV carriers who also had the relevant HLA.

One entry per CDR3 protein, called by TCRdb with MiXCR from the reads. The data contain fewer than 900,000 distinct CDR3 sequences, 25% to 35% of them singletons. This clonotype appeared many times. Antigen specificity is unknown. This chain connects TRBV6-1 to TRBJ2-1; 11 bases line up with TRBD1. The clonotype was recovered from a human donor in good health (CMV status not recorded). Some clones in this sample may be carry-over from other donors' samples. This specimen was cultured CD8+ T cells from PBMCs, taken from culture after CMV antigen stimulation. The CDR3 DNA is TGTGCCAGCAGAGTGGGACAGGGGGTTTACAATGAGCAGTTCTTC. As protein: CASRVGQGVYNEQFF.